This T cell receptor (beta chain) stems from a study of shared clonotypes between healthy human individuals. Source study methods: ImmunoSEQ supplied junction-only sequences lacking quality scores, so filtering was different. Profiled with immunoSEQ multiplex PCR; TCRdb holds only in-frame clones, not every one. V, J and clone size are taken as reported in that table, and D and trimming were inferred from the DNA itself. The sample holds around 500,000 clones, roughly 80% seen once. This clone has only a few counts. Those who donated were healthy HIV-negative adults, with no recent acute infections or vaccinations reported. Germline V gene data show CDR1 as SQVTM and CDR2 as ANQGSEA. This CDR3 has 12 amino acids. V lost 7 bases to trimming and J lost 6 bases, with 15 bases between them.

Sequenced material: PBMCs. The V gene is TRBV29-1, the J gene TRBJ1-1, with D unresolved. The source is a middle-aged woman in good health. Some clones in this sample may be carry-over from other donors' samples. CDR3 region: CSAARPRAEAFF. The CDR3 DNA is TGCAGCGCCGCAAGGCCTAGGGCTGAAGCTTTCTTT. The complete variable domain, with remaining parts taken from reference TRBV29-1 and TRBJ1-1, reads SAVISQKPSRDICQRGTSLTIQCQVDSQVTMMFWYRQQPGQSLTLIATANQGSEATYESGFVIDKFPISRPNLTFSTLTVSNMSPEDSSIYLCSAARPRAEAFFGQGTRLTVV.